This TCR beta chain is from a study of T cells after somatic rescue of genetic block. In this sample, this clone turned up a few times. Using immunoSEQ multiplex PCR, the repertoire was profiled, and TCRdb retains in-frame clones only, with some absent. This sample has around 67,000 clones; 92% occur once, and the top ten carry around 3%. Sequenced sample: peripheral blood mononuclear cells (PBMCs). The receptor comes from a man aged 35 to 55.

The CDR3 DNA is TGCGCCAGCAGCACCTCCCGAGGGGCAAACACTGAAGCTTTCTTT. Encoded protein: CASSTSRGANTEAFF. V is TRBV5-1 and J is TRBJ1-1; perhaps TRBD1 as D (5 bases). Per germline, CDR1 SGHRS and CDR2 YFSETQ. This CDR3 contains 15 residues. The germline V and J ends were trimmed by 4 bases and 2 bases, with 15 bases remaining between them.